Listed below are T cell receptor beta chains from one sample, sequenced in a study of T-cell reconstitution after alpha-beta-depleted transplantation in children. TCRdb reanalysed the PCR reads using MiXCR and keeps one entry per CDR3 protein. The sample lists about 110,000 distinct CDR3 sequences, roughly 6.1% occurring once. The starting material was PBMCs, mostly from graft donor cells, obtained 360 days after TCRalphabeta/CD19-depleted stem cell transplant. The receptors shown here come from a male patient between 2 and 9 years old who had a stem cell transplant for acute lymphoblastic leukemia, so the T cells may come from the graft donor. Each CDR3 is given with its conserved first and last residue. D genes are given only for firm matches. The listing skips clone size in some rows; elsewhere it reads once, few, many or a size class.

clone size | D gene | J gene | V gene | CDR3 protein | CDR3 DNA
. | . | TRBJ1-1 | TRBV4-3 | CASSQEGGNTEAFF | TGCGCCAGCAGCCAAGAAGGGGGGAACACTGAAGCTTTCTTT
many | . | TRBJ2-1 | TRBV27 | CASSLGVSSYNEQFF | TGTGCCAGCAGTTTGGGCGTTAGCTCCTACAATGAGCAGTTCTTC
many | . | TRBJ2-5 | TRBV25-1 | CASSRGATQYF | TGTGCCAGCTCCAGGGGGGCGACCCAGTACTTC
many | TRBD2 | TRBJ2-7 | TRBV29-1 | CSVGQLAGGFYEQYF | TGCAGCGTTGGCCAACTAGCGGGAGGCTTTTACGAGCAGTACTTC
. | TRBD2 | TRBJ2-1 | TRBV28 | CASWVSGTLYNEQFF | TGTGCCAGTTGGGTCAGCGGGACTCTCTACAATGAGCAGTTCTTC
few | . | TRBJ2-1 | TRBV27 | CASSLGGLYNEQFF | TGTGCCAGCAGTTTAGGGGGACTTTACAATGAGCAGTTCTTC
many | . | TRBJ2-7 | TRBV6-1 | CASSLEVGGLYEQYF | TGTGCCAGCAGCCTGGAGGTTGGAGGGTTATACGAGCAGTACTTC
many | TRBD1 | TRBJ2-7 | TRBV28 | CASSYHPGQAHSEPLSYEQYF | TGTGCCAGCAGTTATCACCCAGGACAGGCCCACAGTGAACCCCTCTCCTACGAGCAGTACTTC
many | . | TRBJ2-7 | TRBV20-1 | CSASILRMYEQYF | TGCAGTGCTAGTATCCTGAGGATGTACGAGCAGTACTTC
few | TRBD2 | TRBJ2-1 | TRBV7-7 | CASASSGGRYNEQFF | TGTGCCAGCGCCTCTAGCGGGGGCCGCTACAATGAGCAGTTCTTC
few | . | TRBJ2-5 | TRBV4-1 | CASSQPWSGQETQYF | TGCGCCAGCAGCCAACCCTGGAGCGGCCAAGAGACCCAGTACTTC
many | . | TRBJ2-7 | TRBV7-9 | CASSLNSVYEQYF | TGTGCCAGCAGCTTAAACAGTGTCTACGAGCAGTACTTC
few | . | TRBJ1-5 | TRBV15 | CATSRTDNQPQHF | TGTGCCACCAGCAGGACAGATAATCAGCCCCAGCATTTT
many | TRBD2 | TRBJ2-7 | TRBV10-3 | CAIRGLAGETYEQYF | TGTGCCATCAGAGGACTAGCGGGTGAAACCTACGAGCAGTACTTC
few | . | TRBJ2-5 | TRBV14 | CASSPTGETQYF | TGTGCCAGCAGCCCAACTGGGGAGACCCAGTACTTC
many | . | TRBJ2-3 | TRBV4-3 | CASSQAGQSTDTQYF | TGCGCCAGCAGCCAGGCGGGACAGAGCACAGATACGCAGTATTTT
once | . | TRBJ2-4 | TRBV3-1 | CACSQARGGGNIQYF | TGTGCCTGCAGCCAAGCGCGGGGAGGGGGGAACATTCAGTACTTC
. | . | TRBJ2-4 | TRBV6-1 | CASSARKSKNIQYF | TGTGCCAGCAGTGCCCGGAAATCCAAAAACATTCAGTACTTC
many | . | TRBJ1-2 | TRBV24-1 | CATSPGLFYGYTF | TGTGCCACCAGCCCGGGTCTTTTCTATGGCTACACCTTC
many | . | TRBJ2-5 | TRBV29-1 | CSVEKGRRVQETQYF | TGCAGCGTTGAGAAAGGTCGGCGGGTACAAGAGACCCAGTACTTC
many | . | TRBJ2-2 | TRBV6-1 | CASSERASRTGELFF | TGTGCCAGCAGTGAACGAGCCTCGCGGACCGGGGAGCTGTTTTTT
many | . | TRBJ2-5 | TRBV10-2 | CASSEYKEETQYF | TGCGCCAGCAGTGAGTACAAGGAAGAGACCCAGTACTTC
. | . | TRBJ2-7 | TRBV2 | CASSGTATEQYF | TGTGCCAGCAGTGGGACGGCTACGGAGCAGTACTTC
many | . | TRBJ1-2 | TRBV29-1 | CSGRDLYGYTF | TGCAGCGGCCGGGACTTATATGGCTACACCTTC
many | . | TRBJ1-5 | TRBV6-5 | CASSYGLNQPQHF | TGTGCCAGCAGTTACGGCCTCAATCAGCCCCAGCATTTT